Here is one TCR beta chain with its context. Its antigen remains unidentified. The CDR3 length is 11 residues. V lost 2 bases to trimming and J lost 8 bases, with 4 bases between them. The sample belongs to a study of glioma-infiltrating T cells. Amplification of TCR alpha and beta CDR3 regions from RNA used iRepertoire nested multiplex PCR. Tissue mRNA or PBMC total RNA, about 85-400 ng, went into one-step reverse transcription and amplification. TCRdb passed the multiplex PCR reads through MiXCR, listing each CDR3 protein once. The sample yields roughly 190,000 distinct CDR3 sequences, roughly 32% seen once. Study-level findings and limits: Tissue and blood shared very few CDR3 sequences. Tissue-blood divergence was below expectation in non-neoplastic patients, above in gliomas.

Material: glioma tissue, nonneoplastic brain tissue, or PBMCs (not recorded which). The V call is TRBV12-3 or TRBV12-4, the J call TRBJ2-1; D call uncertain. This TCR was recovered from a human donor with low-grade glioma or glioblastoma, undergoing nonglioma brain surgery, or in good health (not recorded which). The CDR3, as DNA: TGTGCCAGCAGTTTAAACTATGAGCAGTTCTTC. Translation: CASSLNYEQFF.